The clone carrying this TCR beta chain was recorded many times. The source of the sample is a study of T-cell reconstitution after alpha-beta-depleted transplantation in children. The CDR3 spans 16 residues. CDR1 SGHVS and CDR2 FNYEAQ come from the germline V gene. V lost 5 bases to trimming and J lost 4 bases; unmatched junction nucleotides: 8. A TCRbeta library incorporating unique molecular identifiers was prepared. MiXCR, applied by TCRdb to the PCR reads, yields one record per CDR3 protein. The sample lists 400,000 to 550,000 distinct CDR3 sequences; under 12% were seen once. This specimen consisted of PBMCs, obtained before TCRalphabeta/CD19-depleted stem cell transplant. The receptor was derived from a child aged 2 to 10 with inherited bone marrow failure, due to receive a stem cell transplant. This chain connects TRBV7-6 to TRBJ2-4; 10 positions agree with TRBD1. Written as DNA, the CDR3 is TGTGCCAGCAGCACCGGGACAGGGGTATTGAAAAACATTCAGTACTTC. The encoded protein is CASSTGTGVLKNIQYF. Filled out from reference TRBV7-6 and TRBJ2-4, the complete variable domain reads GAGVSQSPRYKVTKRGQDVALRCDPISGHVSLYWYRQALGQGPEFLTYFNYEAQQDKSGLPNDRFSAERPEGSISTLTIQRTEQRDSAMYRCASSTGTGVLKNIQYFGAGTRLSVL.